Listed here are 24 T cell receptor beta chains from one sample, sequenced in a study of cytomegalovirus exposure and HLA in healthy donors. Assay used: immunoSEQ multiplex PCR; TCRdb lists only in-frame clones, some missing. The profile covers fewer than 350,000 clones, with approximately 88% appearing a single time and roughly 0.93% taken by the ten largest. Input material: PBMCs. These receptors all stem from a woman between 18 and 30 years old in good health and CMV-seronegative.

The V and J genes are TRBV18 and TRBJ2-1, with 11 bases aligning to TRBD2. CDR1 and CDR2 (germline): KGHSH, LQKENI. The junction had 5 bases not matched to a gene; V was cut back by 1 base and J by 6 bases. This CDR3 contains 16 residues. The chain's CDR3 is CASSPRELAGANEQFF. In nucleotides, the CDR3 is TGTGCCAGCTCACCACGGGAACTAGCGGGAGCCAATGAGCAGTTCTTC.

The chain carries TRBV6-1 and TRBJ1-5, with D possibly matching TRBD1 (5 bases). This CDR3 has 15 residues. With 1 base removed from V and 9 bases from J, the gap between germline ends came to 16 bases. In germline, CDR1 is MNHNS, CDR2 SASEGT. CDR3 sequence reads: CASSEGSLGVTPQHF. The CDR3 region has the DNA TGTGCCAGCAGTGAAGGCTCTTTAGGGGTCACGCCCCAGCATTTT.

The rearrangement links TRBV12-2 to TRBJ2-5; TRBD2 is the table's D call and was not checked against the DNA. TRBV12-2 is annotated as a pseudogene. This CDR3 comprises 20 residues. CDR3 DNA sequence: TGTGCAAGTCGGCGACCGGGACACTTAGGGACTAGCGATGACGGTGAGACCCAGTACTTC. It yields the protein CASRRPGHLGTSDDGETQYF.

This chain links TRBV27 with TRBJ1-6; D gene uncertain. Trimming took 5 bases from V and 6 from J, leaving 17 bases between them. The CDR3 has 16 amino acids. The germline gives CDR1 MNHEY, CDR2 SMNVEV (reference sequence). Here the CDR3 reads CASSASGSSPNSPLHF. The CDR3 nucleotides read TGTGCCAGCAGTGCATCCGGGTCCTCACCTAATTCACCCCTCCACTTT.

The gene calls are TRBV7-2 and TRBJ2-3, with TRBD2 matching over 7 bases. Trimming at V came to 11 bases and at J to 13 bases, leaving 6 bases not matched to a gene. Germline loops: CDR1 SGHTA, CDR2 FQGNSA. This CDR3 has 9 residues. CDR3 in DNA: TGTGCCGTGGGACTACTTAAGTATTTT. Protein: CAVGLLKYF.

This clone has only one observation. J is TRBJ1-2 and V is TRBV5-6; no reliable D call. Germline V gene data show CDR1 as SGHDT and CDR2 as YYEEEE. V was trimmed by 0 bases and J by 1 base, leaving 7 bases between them. This CDR3 has 14 amino acids. DNA of the CDR3: TGTGCCAGCAGCTTGGGACTCCTTAACTATGGCTACACCTTC. Translated: CASSLGLLNYGYTF.

CDR3 residues: CASSLLAREAEQYF. CDR3 DNA: TGTGCCAGCAGTTTATTAGCCCGCGAGGCCGAGCAGTACTTC. This chain connects TRBV27 to TRBJ2-7, with D unclear. Germline V gene lookup returns CDR1 MNHEY and CDR2 SMNVEV (reference sequence). V was pared by 1 base and J by 6 bases, with 13 bases between. The CDR3 has 14 amino acids.

This clone has just one count. The DNA for the CDR3 is TGTGCCAGCAGCTATCGGGACACCTACAATGAGCAGTTCTTC. It translates to CASSYRDTYNEQFF. The chain uses TRBV11-2 and TRBJ2-1; D perhaps matches TRBD1 (6 bases). The germline V gene has CDR1 SGHAT and CDR2 FQNNGV. V lost 4 bases and J lost 2, with 9 bases in between. The CDR3 covers 14 residues.

This clone was recorded only once. The chain employs TRBV27 and TRBJ2-1; no clear D. Per the germline V gene, CDR1 is MNHEY and CDR2 is SMNVEV (reference sequence). This CDR3 comprises 14 residues. Trimming stripped 1 base from V and 8 bases from J, with 12 bases between. The CDR3 here is CASSLLDNGDEQFF. CDR3 coding DNA: TGTGCCAGCAGTTTATTAGACAATGGCGATGAGCAGTTCTTC.

The CDR3 region is CASSEYQGWSYNEQFF. The DNA for the CDR3 is TGTGCCAGCAGTGAATATCAGGGGTGGTCCTACAATGAGCAGTTCTTC. This rearrangement joins TRBV25-1 to TRBJ2-1; tentative D call: TRBD1 (6 bases). The germline V and J ends were trimmed by 0 bases and 1 base, with 10 bases remaining between them. Germline V lookup: CDR1 MGHDK, CDR2 SYGVNS. The CDR3 is made up of 16 amino acids.

The rearrangement uses TRBV2 and TRBJ1-2, with 10 bases matching TRBD1. The CDR3 loop spans 12 amino acids. V was clipped by 7 bases and J by 6 bases; unmatched bases: 2. The germline V gene has CDR1 SNHLY and CDR2 FYNNEI. The CDR3 here is CASKTGGDGYTF. The DNA for the CDR3 is TGTGCCAGCAAGACAGGGGGCGATGGCTACACCTTC.

The chain combines TRBV28 with TRBJ2-1; 11 bases match TRBD2. The trim removed 6 bases at V and 7 bases at J, leaving 5 bases unmatched. In germline, CDR1 is MDHEN, CDR2 SYDVKM. The CDR3 runs 14 residues. The CDR3 reads CASSQPSGRNEQFF. The CDR3 DNA is TGTGCCAGCAGCCAGCCTAGCGGGAGGAATGAGCAGTTCTTC.

The chain uses TRBV9 and TRBJ2-2, with 10 bases that match TRBD1. The CDR3 sequence is 16 residues long. Germline V lookup: CDR1 SGDLS, CDR2 YYNGEE. The trim removed 0 bases at V and 7 bases at J, leaving 6 bases unmatched. The CDR3 spells CASSVATGGAYGELFF. The DNA for the CDR3 is TGTGCCAGCAGCGTAGCGACAGGGGGCGCGTACGGGGAGCTGTTTTTT.

This chain connects TRBV15 to TRBJ1-5; 7 bases are a match to TRBD1. Germline assignment: CDR1 LNHNV and CDR2 YYDKDF (reference sequence). The CDR3 has 17 residues. V shed 6 bases and J 0 bases; nucleotides not matched to a gene: 11. CDR3 bases: TGTGCCACCAGTCCACAGGGGATGGGGTATAGCAATCAGCCCCAGCATTTT. This encodes CATSPQGMGYSNQPQHF.

The chain has TRBV2 and TRBJ1-4, with D possibly being TRBD1 (5 bases). With 8 bases removed from V and 8 bases from J, the gap between germline ends came to 15 bases. The CDR3 covers 13 residues. In germline, CDR1 is SNHLY, CDR2 FYNNEI. CDR3 protein: CASGGTEGEKLFF. The CDR3 coding sequence is TGTGCCAGCGGGGGGACGGAGGGGGAAAAACTGTTTTTT.

The V call is TRBV9, the J call TRBJ2-7; the D gene is possibly TRBD1 (6 bases). The CDR3 length is 17 residues. Trimming stripped 3 bases from V and 2 bases from J, with 21 bases between. CDR1 SGDLS and CDR2 YYNGEE come from the germline V gene. CDR3 nucleotide sequence: TGTGCCAGCAGCGCAGGCCCCGGGACACGACTTCCCTACGAGCAGTACTTC. Translated: CASSAGPGTRLPYEQYF.

The chain recombines TRBV7-2 with TRBJ2-7; 9 nucleotides align to TRBD2. CDR1 SGHTA and CDR2 FQGNSA come from the germline V gene. The ends lost 6 bases at V and 2 bases at J; junction bases unmatched: 11. The CDR3 extends over 16 amino acids. DNA for the CDR3: TGTGCCAGCAGGGAGGGGCGTCTAGCGGGAACCTACGAGCAGTACTTC. As protein: CASREGRLAGTYEQYF.

This clone has just one count. The V gene is TRBV5-6, the J gene TRBJ2-3; TRBD2 agrees at 13 bases. Trimming removed 5 bases from V and 2 bases from J; junction bases left unmatched: 8. This CDR3 has 17 residues. The germline gives CDR1 SGHDT, CDR2 YYEEEE. This CDR3 is CASSRTSGSRVTDTQYF. The CDR3 DNA is TGTGCCAGCAGTAGGACTAGCGGGAGCCGTGTCACAGATACGCAGTATTTT.

This clone was found once. The rearrangement links TRBV30 to TRBJ1-5; 7 positions agree with TRBD1. Germline CDR1 reads GTSNPN; CDR2 reads SVGIG (reference sequence). V shed 3 bases, J shed 3 bases, and the junction held 2 bases outside the gene matches. This CDR3 spans 13 amino acids. CDR3 sequence reads: CAWRTGNNQPQHF. The CDR3 bases are TGTGCCTGGAGGACAGGGAACAATCAGCCCCAGCATTTT.

V is TRBV13 and J is TRBJ1-3; no clear D. Germline CDR1 PRHDT, CDR2 FYEKMQ (reference sequence). The CDR3 consists of 17 residues. Trimming took 2 bases from V and 0 from J, leaving 14 bases between them. CDR3 coding DNA: TGTGCCAGCAGCTTACTCGGATCCACAGTCTCTGGAAACACCATATATTTT. It translates to CASSLLGSTVSGNTIYF.

The chain couples TRBV28 to TRBJ1-2, with a possible D match to TRBD1 (6 bases). Per the germline V gene, CDR1 is MDHEN and CDR2 is SYDVKM. The CDR3 length is 12 residues. Trimming removed 6 bases at V and 7 bases at J, with 12 bases between. The CDR3 DNA reads as TGTGCCAGCAGCATACAGGGAAGTGGCTACACCTTC. The encoded protein is CASSIQGSGYTF.

The rearrangement uses TRBV5-1 and TRBJ2-7; 8 bases agree with TRBD2. J was trimmed by 0 bases and V by 5 bases; bases with no gene match: 7. The CDR3 totals 15 residues. Germline V gene sequence: CDR1 SGHRS, CDR2 YFSETQ. The CDR3 DNA is TGCGCCAGCAGGTTGCGGGAGGCCCCCTCCTACGAGCAGTACTTC. It codes for CASRLREAPSYEQYF.

V usage is TRBV11-2 and J usage is TRBJ2-3; 10 positions match TRBD2. The CDR3 spans 20 residues. Trimming removed 0 bases from V and 5 bases from J; junction bases left unmatched: 17. Germline V gene sequence: CDR1 SGHAT, CDR2 FQNNGV. CDR3 DNA: TGTGCCAGCAGCTTAGATCTCCTAGCGGGAGATTTCGGGGGCGGAGATACGCAGTATTTT. This codes for CASSLDLLAGDFGGGDTQYF.

This clone was observed a single time. V usage is TRBV9 and J usage is TRBJ1-1; maybe TRBD1 (6 bases). Trimming cost V 2 bases and J 0 bases, with 11 bases left between them. This CDR3 is 15 amino acids long. Germline assignment: CDR1 SGDLS and CDR2 YYNGEE. Here the CDR3 reads CASSVGGRLNTEAFF. The CDR3 region has the DNA TGTGCCAGCAGCGTGGGGGGGCGGTTGAACACTGAAGCTTTCTTT.